This T cell receptor beta chain was sequenced for a study of T-cell memory formation after mild COVID-19. MiXCR was run by TCRdb on the 5' RACE reads, yielding one entry per CDR3 protein. The table includes 300,000 to 400,000 distinct CDR3 sequences, 25% to 30% detected once. The germline gives CDR1 SNHLY, CDR2 FYNNEI. This CDR3 contains 15 residues. Deletions cut 2 bases from V and 0 bases from J, with 10 bases between. The sequence was obtained from an adult woman who had mild COVID-19 (a few samples of this study predate the infection). Cell type and time point are not known. Material for sequencing was PBMCs or a T cell subset sorted from them (not recorded which). V usage is TRBV2 and J usage is TRBJ1-1; D unresolved. CDR3 bases: TGTGCCAGCAGTGAACCACAGAATGTGAACACTGAAGCTTTCTTT. As protein: CASSEPQNVNTEAFF.